Included here is one TCR beta chain sequence, with context. In the source study's methods: Estimated nucleated cell counts came from reference gene primer amplification. Profiled with immunoSEQ multiplex PCR; TCRdb holds only in-frame clones, not every one. From that table come the V and J calls and clone size; the DNA was used to work out D and trimming. The sample lists tens of thousands of clones, 70% to 85% seen once, with 20% to 30% in the top ten. This entry is derived from a study of blood T cell repertoires in COVID-19. At the level of the study: T cells, B-cell-depleted T cells, or PBMCs supplied cDNA or gDNA.

Sequencing input: peripheral blood. This receptor was identified in a man between 60 and 75 years old with acute or convalescent COVID-19.

The CDR3 coding sequence is TGTGCCAGCAGGGACGGGGGAATCTACGAGCAGTACGTC. The encoded protein is CASRDGGIYEQYV. The chain carries TRBV2 and TRBJ2-7, with a possible D match to TRBD2 (6 bases). Germline V gives CDR1 SNHLY, CDR2 FYNNEI. The CDR3 has 13 amino acids. Trimming stripped 6 bases from V and 3 bases from J, with 12 bases between.